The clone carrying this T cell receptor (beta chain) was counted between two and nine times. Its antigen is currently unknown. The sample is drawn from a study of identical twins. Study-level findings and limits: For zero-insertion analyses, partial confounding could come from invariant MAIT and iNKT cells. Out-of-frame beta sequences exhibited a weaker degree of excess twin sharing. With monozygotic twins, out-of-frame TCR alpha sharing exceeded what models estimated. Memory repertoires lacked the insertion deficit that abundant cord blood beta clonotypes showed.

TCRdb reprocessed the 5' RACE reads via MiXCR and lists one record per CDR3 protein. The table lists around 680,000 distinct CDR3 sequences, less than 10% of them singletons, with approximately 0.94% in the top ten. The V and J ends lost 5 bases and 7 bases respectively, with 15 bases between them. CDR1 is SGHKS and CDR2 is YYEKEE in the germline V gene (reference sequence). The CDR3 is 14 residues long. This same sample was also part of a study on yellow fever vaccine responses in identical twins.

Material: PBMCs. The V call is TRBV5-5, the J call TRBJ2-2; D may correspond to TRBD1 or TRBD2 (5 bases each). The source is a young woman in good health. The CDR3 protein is CASSSDSEGGELFF. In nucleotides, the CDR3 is TGTGCCAGCAGTTCAGACAGCGAGGGCGGGGAGCTGTTTTTT.